Listed below are T cell receptor beta chains from one sample, sequenced in a study of molecular identifiers for immune sequencing clone quantification. TCRdb reprocessed the PCR reads via MiXCR and lists one record per CDR3 protein. The data hold 300,000 to 350,000 distinct CDR3 sequences, with about a fifth observed a single time. The specimen was naive CD8+ T cells from blood, with Jurkat cell RNA spiked in. Receptor source: a human donor in good health. Some libraries in this study had Jurkat cell RNA spiked in. CDR3s include the opening cysteine and the closing phenylalanine or tryptophan. The order of the fields is CDR3 protein, CDR3 DNA, J gene, V gene, D gene, clone size. D genes are given only for firm matches. Size tells how often a clone was seen (once, few, many) or the class of an expanded clone, and some rows leave it out.

CDR3: CASTIRLAGGVTQYF
DNA: TGTGCCAGCACTATAAGACTAGCGGGAGGGGTGACGCAGTATTTT
J: TRBJ2-3
V: TRBV28
D: TRBD2
size: many

CDR3: CASSLFGRESYEQYF
DNA: TGTGCCAGCAGCTTATTTGGGCGAGAGTCTTACGAGCAGTACTTC
J: TRBJ2-7
V: TRBV7-9
D: -
size: few

CDR3: CSADRGFTEAFF
DNA: TGCAGCGCTGACAGGGGTTTCACTGAAGCTTTCTTT
J: TRBJ1-1
V: TRBV29-1
D: TRBD1
size: few

CDR3: CATSRGIGETQYF
DNA: TGTGCCACCAGCAGAGGGATCGGAGAGACCCAGTACTTC
J: TRBJ2-5
V: TRBV15
D: -
size: few

CDR3: CASSQETDTDTQYF
DNA: TGTGCCAGCAGCCAAGAAACAGACACAGATACGCAGTATTTT
J: TRBJ2-3
V: TRBV14
D: -
size: many

CDR3: CSVPSGRAYEQYF
DNA: TGCAGCGTTCCTAGCGGGAGGGCCTACGAGCAGTACTTC
J: TRBJ2-7
V: TRBV29-1
D: TRBD2
size: many

CDR3: CASSLERVSDTQYF
DNA: TGTGCCAGCAGCTTAGAGCGAGTCTCAGATACGCAGTATTTT
J: TRBJ2-3
V: TRBV7-2
D: -
size: many

CDR3: CASSLVSGDEQFF
DNA: TGTGCCAGCAGCTTAGTTTCGGGGGATGAGCAGTTCTTC
J: TRBJ2-1
V: TRBV11-2
D: -
size: few

CDR3: CSASRRENTGELFF
DNA: TGCAGTGCTAGTAGGCGGGAGAACACCGGGGAGCTGTTTTTT
J: TRBJ2-2
V: TRBV20-1
D: -
size: many

CDR3: CASSQDGGDTDTQYF
DNA: TGCGCCAGCAGCCAAGATGGGGGTGACACAGATACGCAGTATTTT
J: TRBJ2-3
V: TRBV4-3
D: -
size: many

CDR3: CASSYGEKPFF
DNA: TGTGCCAGCAGTTACGGTGAAAAACCGTTTTTT
J: TRBJ1-4
V: TRBV6-5
D: -
size: -

CDR3: CASSTAGEYRNTGELFF
DNA: TGTGCCAGCAGCACCGCCGGGGAGTACAGGAACACCGGGGAGCTGTTTTTT
J: TRBJ2-2
V: TRBV13
D: -
size: few

CDR3: CSVGGTGETYEQYF
DNA: TGCAGCGTTGGAGGGACAGGAGAAACCTACGAGCAGTACTTC
J: TRBJ2-7
V: TRBV29-1
D: TRBD1
size: many

CDR3: CASTIATDTQYF
DNA: TGTGCCAGCACCATTGCCACAGATACGCAGTATTTT
J: TRBJ2-3
V: TRBV12-3/TRBV12-4
D: -
size: -

CDR3: CSVVGQGVDEQYF
DNA: TGCAGCGTTGTGGGTCAGGGGGTCGACGAGCAGTACTTC
J: TRBJ2-7
V: TRBV29-1
D: TRBD1
size: -

CDR3: CASSYPATEAFF
DNA: TGTGCCAGCAGTTACCCCGCCACTGAAGCTTTCTTT
J: TRBJ1-1
V: TRBV6-2/TRBV6-3
D: -
size: many

CDR3: CASSRGRGGLRQETQYF
DNA: TGTGCCAGCAGTCGGGGTCGGGGGGGACTCCGGCAAGAGACCCAGTACTTC
J: TRBJ2-5
V: TRBV6-2/TRBV6-3
D: TRBD2
size: few

CDR3: CASSLDRATSPLHF
DNA: TGTGCCAGCAGTTTAGACAGGGCCACTTCACCCCTCCACTTT
J: TRBJ1-6
V: TRBV12-3/TRBV12-4
D: -
size: many

CDR3: CATRLAGGPFVEQFF
DNA: TGTGCCACCAGACTAGCGGGAGGGCCTTTCGTTGAGCAGTTCTTC
J: TRBJ2-1
V: TRBV24-1
D: TRBD2
size: few

CDR3: CASSYLVLATGTQYF
DNA: TGTGCCAGCAGTTACCTAGTCTTGGCGACAGGTACGCAGTATTTT
J: TRBJ2-3
V: TRBV28
D: -
size: few

CDR3: CASSLNRGTDTQYF
DNA: TGTGCCAGCAGCTTGAACAGGGGTACAGATACGCAGTATTTT
J: TRBJ2-3
V: TRBV13
D: TRBD1
size: many

CDR3: CASSFTGEVYEQYF
DNA: TGTGCCAGCAGCTTTACAGGGGAAGTCTACGAGCAGTACTTC
J: TRBJ2-7
V: TRBV7-2
D: TRBD1
size: many

CDR3: CASSQWTGGPHEQYF
DNA: TGTGCCAGCAGCCAATGGACAGGGGGCCCCCACGAGCAGTACTTC
J: TRBJ2-7
V: TRBV5-4
D: TRBD1
size: many

CDR3: CASSLRAGGRNQPQHF
DNA: TGTGCCAGCAGCTTGCGGGCGGGGGGGCGCAATCAGCCCCAGCATTTT
J: TRBJ1-5
V: TRBV5-5
D: -
size: many

CDR3: CASKEDYEQYF
DNA: TGCGCCAGCAAGGAGGACTACGAGCAGTACTTC
J: TRBJ2-7
V: TRBV5-1
D: -
size: many

CDR3: CASSESPGPGYEQYF
DNA: TGTGCCAGCAGTGAATCTCCGGGACCTGGGTACGAGCAGTACTTC
J: TRBJ2-7
V: TRBV6-1
D: -
size: many

CDR3: CVSSLGPRGSPLHF
DNA: TGTGTCAGCAGTTTGGGTCCGCGGGGCTCACCCCTCCACTTT
J: TRBJ1-6
V: TRBV27
D: -
size: -

CDR3: CASSQERDTGTTIYF
DNA: TGTGCCAGCAGCCAAGAGCGGGACACTGGAACCACCATATATTTT
J: TRBJ1-3
V: TRBV3-1
D: -
size: -

CDR3: CASSSIVVAGADTQYF
DNA: TGTGCCAGCAGTTCTATCGTGGTAGCGGGAGCAGATACGCAGTATTTT
J: TRBJ2-3
V: TRBV27
D: TRBD2
size: many

CDR3: CASSANPGTSGGADTQYF
DNA: TGTGCCAGCAGCGCAAACCCCGGGACTAGCGGGGGGGCCGATACGCAGTATTTT
J: TRBJ2-3
V: TRBV9
D: TRBD2
size: -

CDR3: CASTLGISYEQYF
DNA: TGTGCCAGCACGCTTGGAATCTCCTACGAGCAGTACTTC
J: TRBJ2-7
V: TRBV7-9
D: -
size: many

CDR3: CASSSISEAFF
DNA: TGTGCCAGCAGTTCCATCAGTGAAGCTTTCTTT
J: TRBJ1-1
V: TRBV6-5
D: -
size: many

CDR3: CASSLRRAETEAFF
DNA: TGTGCCAGCAGCCTGCGACGCGCGGAGACAGAAGCTTTCTTT
J: TRBJ1-1
V: TRBV5-6
D: -
size: many

CDR3: CASSDTDGSTDTQYF
DNA: TGTGCCAGCAGTGACACAGACGGAAGCACAGATACGCAGTATTTT
J: TRBJ2-3
V: TRBV2
D: -
size: many

CDR3: CASSSSKVVGNEQFF
DNA: TGTGCCAGCAGCTCAAGCAAGGTGGTAGGCAATGAGCAGTTCTTC
J: TRBJ2-1
V: TRBV7-2
D: -
size: many

CDR3: CASSPLQGTDTQYF
DNA: TGTGCCAGCAGTCCCCTTCAGGGCACAGATACGCAGTATTTT
J: TRBJ2-3
V: TRBV28
D: -
size: few

CDR3: CSARVFGSSTDTQYF
DNA: TGCAGTGCTAGAGTCTTTGGAAGTAGCACAGATACGCAGTATTTT
J: TRBJ2-3
V: TRBV20-1
D: -
size: -

CDR3: CASMRDSYSPLHF
DNA: TGTGCCAGCATGAGGGACAGTTATTCACCCCTCCACTTT
J: TRBJ1-6
V: TRBV6-5
D: TRBD1
size: many

CDR3: CASSETSGGAVDTQYF
DNA: TGTGCCAGCAGCGAAACTAGCGGGGGGGCTGTAGATACGCAGTATTTT
J: TRBJ2-3
V: TRBV6-2/TRBV6-3
D: TRBD2
size: few

CDR3: CASSLGLGSPTDTQYF
DNA: TGTGCCAGCAGCTTAGGCCTGGGCAGTCCCACAGATACGCAGTATTTT
J: TRBJ2-3
V: TRBV13
D: -
size: few

CDR3: CASTNRVRTEAFF
DNA: TGTGCCAGCACCAACAGGGTTCGCACTGAAGCTTTCTTT
J: TRBJ1-1
V: TRBV12-3/TRBV12-4
D: -
size: many

CDR3: CAWKMDRGSADTQYF
DNA: TGTGCCTGGAAGATGGACAGGGGAAGCGCAGATACGCAGTATTTT
J: TRBJ2-3
V: TRBV30
D: TRBD1
size: few

CDR3: CSASDTGAGYEQYF
DNA: TGCAGTGCTAGCGACACGGGGGCTGGTTACGAGCAGTACTTC
J: TRBJ2-7
V: TRBV20-1
D: -
size: few

CDR3: CASSLANSPLHF
DNA: TGTGCCAGCAGCCTGGCGAATTCACCCCTCCACTTT
J: TRBJ1-6
V: TRBV6-5
D: -
size: many

CDR3: CASSPPDAGLVNYGYTF
DNA: TGTGCCAGCAGTCCCCCGGATGCGGGGCTGGTTAACTATGGCTACACCTTC
J: TRBJ1-2
V: TRBV6-6
D: -
size: -

CDR3: CASSPAQGERPYNEQLF
DNA: TGTGCTAGCAGCCCGGCCCAGGGCGAGCGACCCTACAATGAGCAGCTCTTC
J: TRBJ2-1
V: TRBV7-7
D: -
size: -

CDR3: CASSIGSYNEQFF
DNA: TGTGCCAGCAGTATCGGGAGTTATAATGAGCAGTTCTTC
J: TRBJ2-1
V: TRBV6-2/TRBV6-3
D: -
size: -

CDR3: CSARDMVAGVGGANVLTF
DNA: TGCAGTGCTAGAGATATGGTAGCGGGAGTAGGTGGGGCCAACGTCCTGACTTTC
J: TRBJ2-6
V: TRBV20-1
D: TRBD2
size: -

CDR3: CASSIGQGALWERYF
DNA: TGTGCCAGTAGTATTGGACAGGGCGCACTTTGGGAGCGGTACTTC
J: TRBJ2-7
V: TRBV19
D: TRBD1
size: -

CDR3: CASSPPQSEGANQPPHF
DNA: TGCGCCAGCAGTCCCCCGCAGTCGGAGGGGGCTAATCAGCCCCCGCATTTT
J: TRBJ1-5
V: TRBV4-1
D: TRBD1
size: -

CDR3: CASSQDWAGAQYEQYF
DNA: TGCGCCAGCAGCCAAGATTGGGCGGGGGCGCAGTACGAGCAGTACTTC
J: TRBJ2-7
V: TRBV4-3
D: -
size: -

CDR3: CSGLGTTSTDTQYF
DNA: TGCAGCGGCTTAGGGACAACTAGCACAGATACGCAGTATTTT
J: TRBJ2-3
V: TRBV29-1
D: -
size: many

CDR3: CASSYSTLAGGTGELFF
DNA: TGTGCCAGCAGTTACTCGACCCTAGCGGGGGGTACCGGGGAGCTGTTTTTT
J: TRBJ2-2
V: TRBV6-5
D: TRBD2
size: -

CDR3: CAWTGGGEQYF
DNA: TGTGCCTGGACAGGGGGCGGCGAGCAGTACTTC
J: TRBJ2-7
V: TRBV30
D: TRBD1
size: many

CDR3: CASSDMGPETTNEKLFF
DNA: TGTGCCAGCAGTGACATGGGTCCCGAGACAACTAATGAAAAACTGTTTTTT
J: TRBJ1-4
V: TRBV2
D: -
size: -

CDR3: CAWRPAGYEQYF
DNA: TGTGCCTGGAGACCTGCAGGCTACGAGCAGTACTTC
J: TRBJ2-7
V: TRBV30
D: -
size: many